Listed below are T cell receptor beta chains from one sample, sequenced in a study of cytomegalovirus exposure and HLA in healthy donors. Measured with immunoSEQ multiplex PCR; TCRdb has only the in-frame clones, and not every one. This table has 120,000 to 150,000 clones, 80% to 85% appearing once. The sequencing sample was made of PBMCs. These receptors came from a woman aged 25 to 45 in good health and CMV-seronegative. CDR3s include the opening cysteine and the closing phenylalanine or tryptophan. The order of the fields is CDR3 protein, CDR3 DNA, V gene, D gene, clone size, J gene. The D gene is left open where the match is weak. Size is omitted from some rows. Given values are once, few, many or a class for expanded clones.

CASSHTGALAKNIQYF	TGTGCCAGCAGTCATACAGGGGCTCTAGCCAAAAACATTCAGTACTTC	TRBV7-9	TRBD1	-	TRBJ2-4
CASSLERLSNQPQHF	TGTGCCAGCAGCTTAGAGCGCCTAAGCAATCAGCCCCAGCATTTT	TRBV7-6	-	-	TRBJ1-5
CASSISGAAHNEQFF	TGTGCCAGTAGTATATCGGGAGCGGCCCACAATGAGCAGTTCTTC	TRBV19	-	-	TRBJ2-1
CASSQGTGRGYEQYF	TGCGCCAGCAGCCAAGGAACAGGGAGGGGCTACGAGCAGTACTTC	TRBV4-1	-	-	TRBJ2-7
CASGLPSGRALTDEQYF	TGTGCTAGTGGTTTACCCTCGGGTCGTGCATTAACGGACGAGCAGTACTTC	TRBV12-5	-	-	TRBJ2-7
CASSLGGQTYEQYF	TGTGCCAGCAGCTTAGGCGGACAGACTTACGAGCAGTACTTC	TRBV7-9	-	-	TRBJ2-7
CSGGGGQGAEGQYF	TGCAGCGGCGGGGGGGGACAGGGGGCTGAAGGGCAGTACTTC	TRBV29-1	TRBD1	once	TRBJ2-7
CASSLERGSGNTIYF	TGTGCCAGCAGCTTAGAACGGGGTTCCGGAAACACCATATATTTT	TRBV7-2	-	-	TRBJ1-3
CASSLQGRQPQHF	TGTGCCAGCAGTTTACAGGGTAGACAGCCCCAGCATTTT	TRBV27	-	-	TRBJ1-5
CASRGLAKNIQYF	TGTGCCAGCAGGGGACTAGCCAAAAACATTCAGTACTTC	TRBV6-5	-	once	TRBJ2-4
CASSVGARGGNEQFF	TGTGCCAGCAGCGTAGGGGCGCGGGGGGGCAATGAGCAGTTCTTC	TRBV9	TRBD2	-	TRBJ2-1
CASSPTRGGHEQYF	TGTGCCAGCTCACCCACCCGGGGGGGCCACGAGCAGTACTTC	TRBV18	TRBD2	-	TRBJ2-7
CASSLAPGGRKGNSPLHF	TGTGCCAGCAGCTTGGCCCCGGGGGGTAGGAAAGGTAATTCACCCCTCCACTTT	TRBV5-4	-	-	TRBJ1-6
CASSEPQGERYEQYF	TGCGCCAGCAGCGAACCTCAGGGGGAACGCTACGAGCAGTACTTC	TRBV5-1	TRBD1	-	TRBJ2-7
CASSSDRVTEAFF	TGTGCCAGCAGCTCGGACAGGGTTACTGAAGCTTTCTTT	TRBV7-2	TRBD1	-	TRBJ1-1
CATSRGSRGTEAFF	TGTGCCACCAGCAGGGGGTCACGGGGCACTGAAGCTTTCTTT	TRBV15	-	-	TRBJ1-1
CASSRPASGRTDTQYF	TGTGCCAGCAGCCGCCCGGCTAGCGGGCGCACAGATACGCAGTATTTT	TRBV5-4	TRBD2	-	TRBJ2-3
CASSTRDTQYF	TGCGCCAGCAGCACTAGGGATACGCAGTATTTT	TRBV4-1	-	few	TRBJ2-3
CAISERDDYGYTF	TGTGCCATCAGTGAACGGGATGACTATGGCTACACCTTC	TRBV10-3	-	-	TRBJ1-2
CASSQGAGNEKLFF	TGTGCCAGCAGCCAAGGGGCAGGGAATGAAAAACTGTTTTTT	TRBV4-2	-	-	TRBJ1-4
CASSLMVAESTDTQYF	TGTGCCAGCAGCTTGATGGTAGCGGAGAGCACAGATACGCAGTATTTT	TRBV5-4	-	-	TRBJ2-3
CAIRGQVDYGYTF	TGTGCCATCAGGGGACAGGTGGACTATGGCTACACCTTC	TRBV10-3	TRBD1	-	TRBJ1-2
CASSISGGSYEQYF	TGTGCCAGCAGCATTAGCGGGGGTTCCTACGAGCAGTACTTC	TRBV5-5	TRBD2	-	TRBJ2-7
CASSSDREETQYF	TGCGCCAGCAGCTCCGACAGGGAAGAGACCCAGTACTTC	TRBV5-1	TRBD1	-	TRBJ2-5
CASSLGPTSRRYF	TGTGCCAGCAGCTTAGGGCCAACTAGCCGGCGTTACTTC	TRBV7-9	-	-	TRBJ2-5
CASSQGEYYQPQHF	TGCGCCAGCAGCCAAGGAGAGTACTATCAGCCCCAGCATTTT	TRBV4-3	-	-	TRBJ1-5
CASSLDNFSNQPQHF	TGCGCCAGCAGCTTGGACAATTTTAGCAATCAGCCCCAGCATTTT	TRBV5-1	-	-	TRBJ1-5
CASSLTSGTPYF	TGTGCCAGCAGCCTGACTAGCGGGACCCCATATTTT	TRBV5-6	TRBD2	-	TRBJ2-3
CASSLTGFNEKLFF	TGTGCCAGCAGCTTGACAGGCTTTAATGAAAAACTGTTTTTT	TRBV9	-	-	TRBJ1-4
CASSVDRGVYNEQFF	TGTGCCAGCAGCGTCGACAGGGGTGTCTACAATGAGCAGTTCTTC	TRBV6-5	TRBD1	-	TRBJ2-1
CASSEVVMVAEAFF	TGTGCCAGCAGTGAAGTGGTAATGGTAGCAGAAGCTTTCTTT	TRBV2	-	-	TRBJ1-1
CASSEGDSSYEQYF	TGTGCCAGCAGTGAAGGGGACAGCTCCTACGAGCAGTACTTC	TRBV6-1	TRBD1	few	TRBJ2-7
CASNDARDMNTEAFF	TGCGCCAGCAACGATGCCAGGGACATGAACACTGAAGCTTTCTTT	TRBV5-1	-	-	TRBJ1-1
CASSKGGAGGLKDTQYF	TGTGCCAGCAGCAAAGGGGGGGCGGGAGGTCTGAAAGATACGCAGTATTTT	TRBV21-1	-	-	TRBJ2-3
CASCHQGEVQPQHF	TGTGCCAGCTGCCATCAGGGGGAAGTTCAGCCCCAGCATTTT	TRBV28	TRBD1	few	TRBJ1-5
CASSQDEHPGYGYTF	TGCGCCAGCAGCCAAGATGAACACCCGGGCTATGGCTACACCTTC	TRBV4-3	-	-	TRBJ1-2
CASSLEAGPLLNYGYTF	TGCGCCAGCAGCTTGGAGGCGGGGCCCTTACTTAATTATGGCTACACCTTC	TRBV5-1	-	-	TRBJ1-2
CASSSLIDRAFYTEAFF	TGTGCCAGCAGCTCCCTGATTGACAGGGCGTTTTACACTGAAGCTTTCTTT	TRBV7-2	TRBD1	-	TRBJ1-1
CASRLLRGKNTEAFF	TGTGCCAGCAGACTACTCAGGGGTAAGAACACTGAAGCTTTCTTT	TRBV11-2	-	-	TRBJ1-1
CASTPRAGTGVDTEAFF	TGCGCCAGCACCCCCCGGGCCGGGACAGGGGTGGACACTGAAGCTTTCTTT	TRBV10-1	TRBD1	-	TRBJ1-1
CASKAGVLGEQFF	TGTGCCAGCAAGGCAGGGGTGCTAGGTGAGCAGTTCTTC	TRBV2	-	-	TRBJ2-1